This T cell receptor beta chain comes out of a study of blood T cell repertoires in COVID-19 (dated by TCRdb to about 2020). Background on the whole study: Samples covering the acute and convalescent phases of COVID-19 were provided by collaborators in the United States, Italy and Spain. The material from the prospective study consisted of cDNA or gDNA derived from T cells, B-cell-depleted T cells, or PBMCs. Subjects who had been exposed to COVID-19, were actively infected with it, or had recovered from it provided the deeply sampled blood TCRbeta repertoires that made up the dataset. The repertoires were made available in a free public database intended to serve as a resource for research on the immune response to SARS-CoV-2. Samples came from the ongoing ImmuneRACE study (first 160 participants) plus 1,254 subjects from 6 global collaborators. The sample metadata nearly always contained a de-identified subject ID, COVID-19 status, age in years and sex. Where available, HLA class I and class II types were obtained from metadata supplied by the sample provider rather than from assay-based typing. Overall study outcomes, separate from this receptor: The quantity of clinical and demographic metadata differed by source and by participant and was supplied without curation.

TCRbeta CDR3 regions were amplified from genomic DNA by means of the immunoSEQ Assay, a bias-controlled multiplex PCR. The original pipeline was this. The number of nucleated cells in each sample was estimated by amplification of reference gene primers within the assay. Sequence reads were collapsed and filtered to measure the absolute abundance of every unique TCRbeta CDR3 rearrangement. For each sample, productive Simpson clonality was calculated by taking the square root of Simpson's diversity index across productive rearrangements. The table comes from immuneACCESS by way of TCRdb, which keeps in-frame sequences with V and J called. Part of the clones is missing from these tables; in studies checked, under half for an unresolved V gene and the rest for unknown reasons. V, J and clone size derive from that table, while D and trimming were established from the DNA sequence. The sample table shows roughly 500,000 clones, and 88% are seen once. The top ten constitute about 2% of the sample.

Participants in the prospective study were enrolled through a virtual design, were aged about 18 to 100 years, and lived in 24 United States geographic areas. In the prospective study, cohorts were assigned on the basis of participant-reported clinical history obtained from a screening survey and a study questionnaire. ImmuneRACE Cohort 3 recovered participants were defined by two consecutive negative NP/OP PCR tests, healthcare professional clearance, or symptom resolution. Each participant in the prospective study had whole blood, serum and a nasopharyngeal or oropharyngeal swab collected by mobile phlebotomists. Prospective study participants could optionally give additional blood draws and questionnaires over an approximately two-month period. Before DNA extraction, prospective study blood samples were shipped either frozen or at room temperature. With regard to this clone: There is no known antigen for this receptor. No base qualities exist here, and no much larger clone lies one base off it.

Taken from the germline V gene, the CDR1 and CDR2 loops are SGHVS and FNYEAQ. The junction shows trimming of 0 bases on V and 4 bases on J, plus 12 bases between the germline ends. The CDR3 runs 15 residues from the cysteine to the phenylalanine. Only the CDR3 region is kept as DNA, spanning 45 bases read in frame from base 1. The sequencing input was PBMCs or T cells enriched from blood (not recorded which). The V and J segments used are TRBV7-6 and TRBJ2-5; the best D guess is TRBD1, with 6 bases matching. This receptor was obtained from a middle-aged woman who had recovered from COVID-19. The CDR3 reads CASSLANEGGETQYF. The nucleotides read TGTGCCAGCAGCTTAGCGAACGAAGGGGGAGAGACCCAGTACTTC.